Listed here are 30 T cell receptor beta chains from one sample, sequenced in a study of shared clonotypes between healthy human individuals. The table came from immunoSEQ multiplex PCR; TCRdb's copy has only in-frame clones and leaves some out. The sample holds roughly 2.6 million clones, around 90% seen once. Sequences were obtained from naive CD4+ T cells sorted from blood. Sample subset: CD45RA+ positively selected. Every receptor here comes from a man aged 18-30 years in good health.

With respect to this clone: Other nucleotide sequences from this sample produce the same CDR3. The rearrangement uses TRBV19 and TRBJ1-1; 7 bases map to TRBD1. The V and J ends lost 5 bases and 1 base, in that order; junction bases with no gene match: 1. Germline V lookup: CDR1 LNHDA, CDR2 SQIVND (reference sequence). This CDR3 is built from 13 residues. CDR3 nucleotides: TGTGCCAGTAGTGGGACAGCGAACACTGAAGCTTTCTTT. Its translation: CASSGTANTEAFF.

The rearrangement links TRBV7-9 to TRBJ1-2; the D gene is possibly TRBD1 (5 bases). V dropped 5 bases and J dropped 3 bases, with 13 bases sitting between them. This CDR3 contains 14 residues. The V gene's germline CDR1 is SEHNR and CDR2 FQNEAQ (reference sequence). The CDR3 loop reads CASSGTGSHYGYTF. The CDR3 coding sequence is TGTGCCAGCAGCGGAACAGGATCTCACTATGGCTACACCTTC.

The chain carries TRBV27 and TRBJ1-6, with D unresolved. The germline V gene has CDR1 MNHEY and CDR2 SMNVEV (reference sequence). V shed 3 bases and J shed 13 bases, with 13 bases lying between them. This CDR3 region has 13 residues. The DNA for the CDR3 is TGTGCCAGCAGTTTGGAGGGCCCGACGCCCCTCCACTTT. Translation gives CASSLEGPTPLHF.

This clone occurred once. This chain joins TRBV7-2 and TRBJ2-1; 11 bases map to TRBD2. The CDR3 runs 16 residues. CDR1 and CDR2 from the germline V gene are SGHTA and FQGNSA. With 4 bases clipped from V and 5 bases from J, the junction kept 7 bases outside the gene matches. Here the CDR3 DNA reads TGTGCCAGCAGCTCCGCCGGGACTAGCGGACACAATGAGCAGTTCTTC. Amino acids: CASSSAGTSGHNEQFF. Based on the CDR3 plus reference TRBV7-2 and TRBJ2-1, the full variable domain is GAGVSQSPSNKVTEKGKDVELRCDPISGHTALYWYRQSLGQGLEFLIYFQGNSAPDKSGLPSDRFSAERTGGSVSTLTIQRTQQEDSAVYLCASSSAGTSGHNEQFFGPGTRLTVL.

The CDR3 protein is CASSPASSYNEQFF. The CDR3 nucleotides read TGTGCCAGCTCTCCAGCAAGCTCCTACAATGAGCAGTTCTTC. This chain uses TRBV7-2 with TRBJ2-1; no definite D call. CDR1 is SGHTA and CDR2 is FQGNSA in the germline V gene. Trimming cost V 8 bases and J 0 bases, with 11 bases left between them. The CDR3 has 14 amino acids.

The rearrangement uses TRBV18 and TRBJ2-1, with D unresolved. The CDR3 is 15 amino acids. The germline V gene encodes CDR1 KGHSH and CDR2 LQKENI. The V gene lost 5 bases and the J gene lost 6 bases, with 17 bases spanning the gap. As DNA, the CDR3 is TGTGCCAGCTCATCTCCGGCGGTCGTCAGCAATGAGCAGTTCTTC. Translation gives CASSSPAVVSNEQFF.

This clone was seen just once. V usage is TRBV6-1 and J usage is TRBJ2-5; no firm D call. Trimming shortened V by 7 bases and J by 2 bases, and 14 bases separated the two germline ends. Looked up from germline, CDR1 is MNHNS and CDR2 is SASEGT. The CDR3 sequence is 14 residues long. CDR3 loop: CASINPTAQETQYF. The CDR3 nucleotides are TGTGCCAGCATTAACCCCACAGCTCAAGAGACCCAGTACTTC.

The chain recombines TRBV6-5 with TRBJ2-2, with TRBD1 matching over 10 bases. The V gene's germline CDR1 is MNHEY and CDR2 SVGAGI. J gave up 6 bases and V 7 bases, and 8 bases lay outside the gene matches. The CDR3 is 15 amino acids. The CDR3 reads CASNSGTGAAGELFF. The CDR3 bases are TGTGCCAGCAATTCCGGGACAGGGGCTGCCGGGGAGCTGTTTTTT.

The CDR3 region has the DNA TGTGCCAGCAGCCTCGGTCTCTCTGGGGCCAACGTCCTGACTTTC. Translating gives CASSLGLSGANVLTF. The chain is built from TRBV11-2 and TRBJ2-6; D remains ambiguous. The CDR3 length is 15 residues. Germline CDR1 is SGHAT and CDR2 is FQNNGV. The V gene lost 5 bases and the J gene lost 0 bases, with 8 bases spanning the gap.

This chain links TRBV30 with TRBJ1-2, with 9 bases that match TRBD1. The CDR3 sequence is 14 residues long. With V trimmed by 2 bases and J by 6 bases, 7 bases remained unmatched. Germline V gene lookup returns CDR1 GTSNPN and CDR2 SVGIG (reference sequence). The CDR3 region is CAWSNGGQGHGYTF. CDR3 nucleotide sequence: TGTGCCTGGAGTAACGGGGGACAGGGTCATGGCTACACCTTC.

V and J are TRBV19 and TRBJ1-1; the match to TRBD1 covers 7 bases. This CDR3 contains 16 residues. V gave up 4 bases and J gave up 4 bases; unmatched junction bases: 12. The germline CDR1 and CDR2 sequences are LNHDA and SQIVND (reference sequence). CDR3 DNA sequence: TGTGCCAGTAGTACCCTTAGACAGGGAGGGGCCACTGAAGCTTTCTTT. Translated, it gives CASSTLRQGGATEAFF.

The chain links TRBV7-9 to TRBJ2-5; D might be TRBD1 or TRBD2, each matching 5 bases. The CDR3 consists of 16 residues. Germline CDR1 reads SEHNR; CDR2 reads FQNEAQ (reference sequence). V lost 6 bases and J 5 bases, leaving 22 bases between the germline ends. The CDR3 protein is CASRDPPGPSLETQYF. CDR3 sequence (DNA): TGTGCCAGCAGGGACCCCCCGGGACCCTCTCTGGAGACCCAGTACTTC.

The J gene is TRBJ1-3, the V gene TRBV6-5, with 9 bases identical to TRBD1. Germline V gene lookup returns CDR1 MNHEY and CDR2 SVGAGI. V was clipped by 2 bases and J by 8 bases; unmatched bases: 4. The CDR3 consists of 14 residues. Here the CDR3 DNA reads TGTGCCAGCAGTTACAGGACAGGGGACCACACCATATATTTT. This sequence encodes CASSYRTGDHTIYF.

The rearrangement links TRBV5-1 to TRBJ1-1; D uncertain. Germline V gene lookup returns CDR1 SGHRS and CDR2 YFSETQ. V was trimmed by 0 bases and J by 1 base, leaving 10 bases between them. CDR3 size: 15 residues. DNA for the CDR3: TGCGCCAGCAGCTTGGCCGAGGGCACGAACACTGAAGCTTTCTTT. The encoded protein is CASSLAEGTNTEAFF. Full variable domain (remainder filled in from reference TRBV5-1 and TRBJ1-1): KAGVTQTPRYLIKTRGQQVTLSCSPISGHRSVSWYQQTPGQGLQFLFEYFSETQRNKGNFPGRFSGRQFSNSRSEMNVSTLELGDSALYLCASSLAEGTNTEAFFGQGTRLTVV.

The rearrangement links TRBV7-9 to TRBJ2-3, with a weak D call TRBD1 (6 bases). V dropped 2 bases and J dropped 8 bases, with 20 bases sitting between them. The CDR3 has 16 residues. Germline CDR1 and CDR2: SEHNR and FQNEAQ (reference sequence). The CDR3 coding sequence is TGTGCCAGCAGCTTATTAGGGGACACAGCGCGACTTACGCAGTATTTT. Amino acid sequence: CASSLLGDTARLTQYF.

V gene TRBV6-5 combines with J gene TRBJ1-2; 12 bases agree with TRBD1. The germline gives CDR1 MNHEY, CDR2 SVGAGI. V gave up 4 bases and J gave up 4 bases; unmatched junction bases: 4. This CDR3 region has 15 residues. CDR3 loop: CASSSTGQGAYGYTF. The CDR3 DNA reads as TGTGCCAGCAGTTCGACGGGACAGGGGGCCTATGGCTACACCTTC.

CDR3 sequence reads: CASVPNSGSPLHF. CDR3 nucleotide sequence: TGTGCCAGCGTCCCTAACAGCGGTTCACCCCTCCACTTT. V is TRBV6-1 and J is TRBJ1-6; D is ambiguous. The CDR3 has 13 residues. The V gene's germline CDR1 is MNHNS and CDR2 SASEGT. Trimming left V 8 bases short and J 9 bases short, with 14 bases between.

With regard to this clone: The identical CDR3 is also encoded by other nucleotide sequences in the sample. The chain recombines TRBV18 with TRBJ1-5, with 9 positions matching TRBD1. The CDR3 has 13 residues. V trimming: 4 bases; J trimming: 5 bases; junction bases outside the gene matches: 0. CDR1 KGHSH and CDR2 LQKENI come from the germline V gene. CDR3 nucleotide sequence: TGTGCCAGCTCACGGGACAGGGATCAGCCCCAGCATTTT. Its translation is CASSRDRDQPQHF.

This rearrangement joins TRBV11-2 to TRBJ2-3; no definite D call. The length of the CDR3 is 15 residues. CDR1 is SGHAT and CDR2 is FQNNGV in the germline V gene. The germline V and J ends were trimmed by 1 base and 0 bases, with 8 bases remaining between them. In DNA, the CDR3 is TGTGCCAGCAGCTTAGGTAGCAGTAGCACAGATACGCAGTATTTT. Encoded protein: CASSLGSSSTDTQYF.

This chain's CDR3 is CASSLRTGALQPQHF. The CDR3, as DNA: TGTGCCAGCAGCTTGAGGACAGGGGCCCTTCAGCCCCAGCATTTT. This sequence joins TRBV7-2 and TRBJ1-5; 9 nucleotides match TRBD1. V was pared by 3 bases and J by 6 bases, with 6 bases of the junction left unmatched. The CDR3 is 15 amino acids. Germline V gene sequence: CDR1 SGHTA, CDR2 FQGNSA. The full variable domain, completed using reference TRBV7-2 and TRBJ1-5, is GAGVSQSPSNKVTEKGKDVELRCDPISGHTALYWYRQSLGQGLEFLIYFQGNSAPDKSGLPSDRFSAERTGGSVSTLTIQRTQQEDSAVYLCASSLRTGALQPQHFGDGTRLSIL.

The J gene is TRBJ2-3, the V gene TRBV6-6, with TRBD2 identical over 14 bases. CDR1 MNHNY and CDR2 SVGAGI come from the germline V gene (reference sequence). This CDR3 has 16 amino acids. V dropped 7 bases and J dropped 1; count of bases not matched to a gene: 4. CDR3 nucleotides: TGTGCCAGCATCGGGACTAGCGGGAGACGCACAGATACGCAGTATTTT. It yields the protein CASIGTSGRRTDTQYF.

The rearrangement joins TRBV11-1 to TRBJ2-3, with D tentatively TRBD1 (5 bases). The CDR3 is 15 amino acids. CDR1 and CDR2 from the germline V gene are SGHAT and FQDESV (reference sequence). Trimming took 2 bases from V and 5 from J, leaving 14 bases between them. The CDR3 loop is CASSLSRPRGDTQYF. Written as DNA, the CDR3 is TGTGCCAGCAGCTTATCGAGGCCTAGGGGAGATACGCAGTATTTT. The full variable domain, its missing parts supplied by reference TRBV11-1 and TRBJ2-3, is EAEVAQSPRYKITEKSQAVAFWCDPISGHATLYWYRQILGQGPELLVQFQDESVVDDSQLPKDRFSAERLKGVDSTLKIQPAELGDSAMYLCASSLSRPRGDTQYFGPGTRLTVL.

Comments on this clone: Compared with germline, one end of the junction differs, possibly owing to a read error. The rearrangement joins TRBV7-8 to TRBJ1-2, with 7 bases fitting TRBD1. Germline V gene lookup returns CDR1 SGHVS and CDR2 FQNEAQ. This CDR3 region has 12 residues. For the CDR3, the DNA is TGTGCCAGCAGCTTAGACCTAACAGGGGCGGATTTC. The encoded protein is CASSLDLTGADF.

V gene TRBV4-3 combines with J gene TRBJ2-3; D uncertain. The CDR3 spans 13 residues. Germline lookup yields CDR1 LGHNA and CDR2 YSLEER. Trimming cost V 0 bases and J 10 bases, with 11 bases left between them. Here the CDR3 reads CASSQDRLRSQYF. CDR3 in DNA: TGCGCCAGCAGCCAAGACCGGCTGAGATCGCAGTATTTT.

This chain connects TRBV4-1 to TRBJ1-1, with TRBD1 matching 7 bases. CDR1 MGHRA and CDR2 YSYEKL come from the germline V gene. CDR3 size: 15 residues. The ends lost 0 bases at V and 0 bases at J; junction bases unmatched: 1. As DNA, the CDR3 is TGCGCCAGCAGCCAAGAAGGGACAGTGAACACTGAAGCTTTCTTT. Translating gives CASSQEGTVNTEAFF.

The CDR3 nucleotides are TGTGCCAGCACGGAGGCGGGTAATGCGTTTTATGGCTACACCTTC. Translating gives CASTEAGNAFYGYTF. The chain joins TRBV6-1 to TRBJ1-2; D uncertain. CDR1 MNHNS and CDR2 SASEGT come from the germline V gene. Trimming took 7 bases from V and 5 from J, leaving 20 bases between them. The CDR3 contains 15 residues.

This chain connects TRBV7-9 to TRBJ2-7; 10 bases map to TRBD2. The CDR3 runs 15 residues. Germline V gives CDR1 SEHNR, CDR2 FQNEAQ (reference sequence). With 4 bases clipped from V and 4 bases from J, the junction kept 7 bases outside the gene matches. CDR3 bases: TGTGCCAGCAGCTCTACACTAGCGGGGCCATACGAGCAGTACTTC. It specifies CASSSTLAGPYEQYF.

This clone showed up just once. The V and J genes are TRBV4-1 and TRBJ2-5; 11 bases map to TRBD2. This CDR3 is 17 amino acids long. With V trimmed by 5 bases and J by 2 bases, 10 bases remained unmatched. CDR1 is MGHRA and CDR2 is YSYEKL in the germline V gene. The CDR3 here is CASSSPGLAVKQETQYF. In DNA, the CDR3 is TGCGCCAGCAGCTCCCCGGGACTAGCGGTTAAACAAGAGACCCAGTACTTC.

V and J are TRBV5-8 and TRBJ2-4; D is perhaps TRBD1 (5 bases). This CDR3 is built from 15 residues. Germline loops: CDR1 SGHTS, CDR2 YDEGEE. The V end was cut by 7 bases, the J end by 4 bases, with 18 bases between. The chain's CDR3 is CASDGQGFEKNIQYF. CDR3 DNA: TGTGCCAGCGATGGACAAGGATTCGAAAAAAACATTCAGTACTTC.

J is TRBJ2-3 and V is TRBV5-4, with 8 bases aligning to TRBD2. Germline lookup yields CDR1 SGHNT and CDR2 YYREEE (reference sequence). The ends lost 8 bases at V and 0 bases at J; junction bases unmatched: 5. The CDR3 extends over 14 amino acids. CDR3 sequence reads: CASRLALSTDTQYF. CDR3 coding DNA: TGTGCCAGTCGACTAGCGCTTAGCACAGATACGCAGTATTTT.